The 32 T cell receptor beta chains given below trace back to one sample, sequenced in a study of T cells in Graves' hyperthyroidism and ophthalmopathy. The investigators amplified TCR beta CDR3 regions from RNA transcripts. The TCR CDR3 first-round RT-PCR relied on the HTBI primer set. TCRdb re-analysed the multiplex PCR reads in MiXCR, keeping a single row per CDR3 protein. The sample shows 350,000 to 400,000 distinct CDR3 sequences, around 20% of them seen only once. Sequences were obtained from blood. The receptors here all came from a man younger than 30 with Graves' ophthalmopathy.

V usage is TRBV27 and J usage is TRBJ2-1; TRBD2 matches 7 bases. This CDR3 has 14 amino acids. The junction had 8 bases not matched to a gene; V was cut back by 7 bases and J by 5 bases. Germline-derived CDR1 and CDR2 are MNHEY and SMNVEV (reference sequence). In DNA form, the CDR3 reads TGTGCCAGCATGGTTGGGGGGGTCCACAATGAGCAGTTCTTC. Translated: CASMVGGVHNEQFF.

This CDR3 is CASSTGQSTQYF. The CDR3 region has the DNA TGTGCCAGTAGTACCGGACAGTCTACGCAGTATTTT. V and J are TRBV19 and TRBJ2-3, with D possibly matching TRBD1 (6 bases). CDR3 size: 12 residues. The V end lost 4 bases, the J end lost 8 bases, and 10 bases lay between the germline ends. Germline V gives CDR1 LNHDA, CDR2 SQIVND (reference sequence).

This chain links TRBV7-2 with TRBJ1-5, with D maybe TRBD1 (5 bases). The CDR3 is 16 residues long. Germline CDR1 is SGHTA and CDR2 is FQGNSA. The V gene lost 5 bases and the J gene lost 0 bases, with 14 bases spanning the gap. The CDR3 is CASSLWGGDSNQPQHF. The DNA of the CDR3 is TGTGCCAGCAGCCTCTGGGGAGGGGATAGCAATCAGCCCCAGCATTTT.

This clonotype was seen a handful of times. The CDR3 loop is CASSIGFGDSNNQPQHF. As DNA, the CDR3 is TGTGCCAGTAGTATAGGCTTCGGGGACAGCAACAATCAGCCCCAGCATTTT. The V gene is TRBV19, the J gene TRBJ1-5; 7 bases map to TRBD1. J gave up 3 bases and V 1 base, and 9 bases lay outside the gene matches. The CDR3 is 17 residues long. Germline CDR1 reads LNHDA; CDR2 reads SQIVND (reference sequence).

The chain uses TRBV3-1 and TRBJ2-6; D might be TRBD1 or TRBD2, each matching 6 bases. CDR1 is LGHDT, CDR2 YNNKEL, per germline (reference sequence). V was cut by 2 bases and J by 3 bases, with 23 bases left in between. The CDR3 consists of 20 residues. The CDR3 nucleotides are TGTGCCAGCAGCCAACGTCCCACTGCCCCGGGGGCGGGTGGGGCCAACGTCCTGACTTTC. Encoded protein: CASSQRPTAPGAGGANVLTF.

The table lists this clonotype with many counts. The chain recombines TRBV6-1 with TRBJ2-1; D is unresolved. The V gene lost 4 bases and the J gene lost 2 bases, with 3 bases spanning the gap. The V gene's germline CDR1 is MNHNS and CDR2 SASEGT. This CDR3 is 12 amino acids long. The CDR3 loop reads CASSGAYNEQFF. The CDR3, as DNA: TGTGCCAGCAGTGGGGCCTACAATGAGCAGTTCTTC.

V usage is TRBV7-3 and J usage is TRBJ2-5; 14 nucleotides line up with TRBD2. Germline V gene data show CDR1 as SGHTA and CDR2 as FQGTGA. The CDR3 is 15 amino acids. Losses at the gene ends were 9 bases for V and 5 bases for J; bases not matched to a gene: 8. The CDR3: CASTGTSGGRETQYF. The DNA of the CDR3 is TGTGCCAGTACCGGGACTAGCGGGGGTAGGGAGACCCAGTACTTC.

The CDR3 DNA reads as TGCAGTGCTACCAGGGGACAGTTAAGGGCAGATACGCAGTATTTT. Encoded protein: CSATRGQLRADTQYF. V usage is TRBV20-1 and J usage is TRBJ2-3, with 7 bases aligning to TRBD1. The CDR3 runs to 15 residues. Germline CDR1 DFQATT, CDR2 SNEGSKA (reference sequence). Losses at the gene ends were 4 bases for V and 4 bases for J; bases not matched to a gene: 11.

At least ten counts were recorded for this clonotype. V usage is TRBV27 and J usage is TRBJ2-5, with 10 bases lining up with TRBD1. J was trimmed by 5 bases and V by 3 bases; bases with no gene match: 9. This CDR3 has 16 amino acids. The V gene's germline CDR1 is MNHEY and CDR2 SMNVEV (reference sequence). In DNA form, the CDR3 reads TGTGCCAGCAGTTTTGGGACAGGGGCCACCCGGGAGACCCAGTACTTC. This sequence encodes CASSFGTGATRETQYF.

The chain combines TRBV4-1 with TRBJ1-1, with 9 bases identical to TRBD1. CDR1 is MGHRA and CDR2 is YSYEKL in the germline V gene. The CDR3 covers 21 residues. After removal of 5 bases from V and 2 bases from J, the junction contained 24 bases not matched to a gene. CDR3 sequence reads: CASSFRPGRTGGDLTNTEAFF. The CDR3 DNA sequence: TGCGCCAGCAGCTTTCGCCCAGGTAGAACAGGGGGCGACTTGACCAACACTGAAGCTTTCTTT.

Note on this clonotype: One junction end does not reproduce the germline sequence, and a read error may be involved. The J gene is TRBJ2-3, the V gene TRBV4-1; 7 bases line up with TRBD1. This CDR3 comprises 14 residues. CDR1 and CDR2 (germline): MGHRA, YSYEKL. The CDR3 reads CASSQGDSTDTQCF. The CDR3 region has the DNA TGCGCCAGCAGCCAAGGGGACAGCACAGATACGCAGTGTTTT.

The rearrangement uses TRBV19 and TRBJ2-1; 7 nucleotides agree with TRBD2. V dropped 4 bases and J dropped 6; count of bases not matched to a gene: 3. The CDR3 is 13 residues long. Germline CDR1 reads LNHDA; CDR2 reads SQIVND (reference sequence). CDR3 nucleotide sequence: TGTGCCAGTAGTAGGGGGGGATTCAATGAGCAGTTCTTC. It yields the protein CASSRGGFNEQFF.

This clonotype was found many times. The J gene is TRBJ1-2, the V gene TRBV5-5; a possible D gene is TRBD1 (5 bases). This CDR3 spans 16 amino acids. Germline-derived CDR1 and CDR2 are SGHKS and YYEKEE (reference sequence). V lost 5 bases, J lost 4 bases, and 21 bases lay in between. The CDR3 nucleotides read TGTGCCAGCAGTTCAGGAACTCGGCAGGGCCTCTATGGCTACACCTTC. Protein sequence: CASSSGTRQGLYGYTF.

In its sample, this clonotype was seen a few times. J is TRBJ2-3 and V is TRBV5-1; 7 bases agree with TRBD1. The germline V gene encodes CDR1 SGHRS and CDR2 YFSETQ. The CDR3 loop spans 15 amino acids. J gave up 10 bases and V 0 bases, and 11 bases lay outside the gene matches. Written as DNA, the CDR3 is TGCGCCAGCAGCTTGGGTCACCGGGACAGTGGTGCGCAGTATTTT. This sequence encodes CASSLGHRDSGAQYF.

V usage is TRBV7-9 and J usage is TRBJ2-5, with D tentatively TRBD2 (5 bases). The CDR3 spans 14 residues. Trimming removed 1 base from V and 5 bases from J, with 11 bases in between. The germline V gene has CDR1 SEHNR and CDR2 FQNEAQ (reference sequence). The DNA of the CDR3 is TGTGCCAGCAGCTTAGGAGCGGTGGGGGAGACCCAGTACTTC. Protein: CASSLGAVGETQYF.

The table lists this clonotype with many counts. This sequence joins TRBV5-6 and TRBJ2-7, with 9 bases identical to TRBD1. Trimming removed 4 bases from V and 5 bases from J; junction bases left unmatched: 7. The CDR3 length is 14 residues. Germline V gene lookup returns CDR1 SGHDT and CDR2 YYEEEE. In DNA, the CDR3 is TGTGCCAGCAGCCTACAGGGGGCTCGGGACGAGCAGTACTTC. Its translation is CASSLQGARDEQYF.

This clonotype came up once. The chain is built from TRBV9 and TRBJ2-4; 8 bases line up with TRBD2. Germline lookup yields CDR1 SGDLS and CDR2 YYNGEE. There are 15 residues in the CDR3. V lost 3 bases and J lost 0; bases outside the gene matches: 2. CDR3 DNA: TGTGCCAGCAGCGCCGGGGGGGGAGCCAAAAACATTCAGTACTTC. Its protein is CASSAGGGAKNIQYF.

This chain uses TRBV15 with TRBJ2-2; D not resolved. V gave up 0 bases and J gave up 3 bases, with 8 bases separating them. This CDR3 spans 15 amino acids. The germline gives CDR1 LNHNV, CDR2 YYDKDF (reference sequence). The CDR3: CATSRDAKDTGELFF. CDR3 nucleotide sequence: TGTGCCACCAGCAGAGATGCGAAAGACACCGGGGAGCTGTTTTTT.

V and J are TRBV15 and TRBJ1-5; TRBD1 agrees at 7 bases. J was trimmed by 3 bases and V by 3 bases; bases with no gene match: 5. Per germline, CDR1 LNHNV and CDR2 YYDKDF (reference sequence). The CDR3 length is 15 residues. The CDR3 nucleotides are TGTGCCACCAGCAGCCTGGGACAGTACAATCAGCCCCAGCATTTT. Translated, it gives CATSSLGQYNQPQHF.

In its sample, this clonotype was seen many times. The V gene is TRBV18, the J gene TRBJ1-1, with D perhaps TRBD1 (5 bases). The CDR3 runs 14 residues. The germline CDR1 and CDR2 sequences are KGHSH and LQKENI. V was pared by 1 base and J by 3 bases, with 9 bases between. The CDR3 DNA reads TGTGCCAGCTCACCACGGGACGGGCACACTGAAGCTTTCTTT. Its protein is CASSPRDGHTEAFF.

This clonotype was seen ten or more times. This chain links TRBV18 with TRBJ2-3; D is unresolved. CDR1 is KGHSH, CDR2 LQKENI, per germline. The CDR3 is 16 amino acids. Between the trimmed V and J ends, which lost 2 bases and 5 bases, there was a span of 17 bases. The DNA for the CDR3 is TGTGCCAGCTCACCAACGGTCCAACAGCGCGGAGATACGCAGTATTTT. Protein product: CASSPTVQQRGDTQYF. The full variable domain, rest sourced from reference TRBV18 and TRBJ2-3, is NAGVMQNPRHLVRRRGQEARLRCSPMKGHSHVYWYRQLPEEGLKFMVYLQKENIIDESGMPKERFSAEFPKEGPSILRIQQVVRGDSAAYFCASSPTVQQRGDTQYFGPGTRLTVL.

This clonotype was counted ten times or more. The chain's CDR3 is CASSSSTAYEQYF. The CDR3 nucleotides are TGTGCCAGCAGCTCCTCTACAGCTTACGAGCAGTACTTC. The chain combines TRBV11-2 with TRBJ2-7; no clear D. Deletions cut 4 bases from V and 4 bases from J, with 11 bases between. The CDR3 is 13 amino acids. Germline CDR1 and CDR2: SGHAT and FQNNGV. The full variable domain, with the rest looked up from reference TRBV11-2 and TRBJ2-7, is EAGVAQSPRYKIIEKRQSVAFWCNPISGHATLYWYQQILGQGPKLLIQFQNNGVVDDSQLPKDRFSAERLKGVDSTLKIQPAKLEDSAVYLCASSSSTAYEQYFGPGTRLTVT.

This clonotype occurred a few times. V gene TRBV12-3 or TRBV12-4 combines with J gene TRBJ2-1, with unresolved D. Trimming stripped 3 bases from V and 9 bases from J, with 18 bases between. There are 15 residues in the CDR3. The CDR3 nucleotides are TGTGCCAGCAGTTTGAGCCATGTCCGGGCCTCTGAGCAGTTCTTC. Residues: CASSLSHVRASEQFF.

The DNA for the CDR3 is TGTGCCAGCAGTGAATATTCCATTGCTGGGTCCAGCACAGATACGCAGTATTTT. Its protein product is CASSEYSIAGSSTDTQYF. J is TRBJ2-3 and V is TRBV25-1; unclear D gene. The V gene's germline CDR1 is MGHDK and CDR2 SYGVNS. V lost 0 bases and J 0 bases, leaving 16 bases between the germline ends. This CDR3 region has 18 residues. Using reference TRBV25-1 and TRBJ2-3 for the parts outside the CDR3, the full variable domain is EADIYQTPRYLVIGTGKKITLECSQTMGHDKMYWYQQDPGMELHLIHYSYGVNSTEKGDLSSESTVSRIRTEHFPLTLESARPSHTSQYLCASSEYSIAGSSTDTQYFGPGTRLTVL.

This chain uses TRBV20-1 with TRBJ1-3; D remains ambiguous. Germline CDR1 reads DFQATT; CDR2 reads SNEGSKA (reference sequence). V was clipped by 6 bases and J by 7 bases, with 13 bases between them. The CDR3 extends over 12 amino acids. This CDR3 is CSALDPSNTIYF. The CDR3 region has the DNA TGCAGTGCGCTGGACCCCTCCAACACCATATATTTT.

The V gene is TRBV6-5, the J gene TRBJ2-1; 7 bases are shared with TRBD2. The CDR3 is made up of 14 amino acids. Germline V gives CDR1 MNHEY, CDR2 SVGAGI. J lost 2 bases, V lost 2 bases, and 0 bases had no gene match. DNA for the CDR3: TGTGCCAGCAGTTACGGGGGGGCCTACAATGAGCAGTTCTTC. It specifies CASSYGGAYNEQFF.

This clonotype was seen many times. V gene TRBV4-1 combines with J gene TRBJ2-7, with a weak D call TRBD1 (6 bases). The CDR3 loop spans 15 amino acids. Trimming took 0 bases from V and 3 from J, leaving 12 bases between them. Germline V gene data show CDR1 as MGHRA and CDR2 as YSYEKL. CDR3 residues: CASSQDAQGIYEQYF. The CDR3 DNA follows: TGCGCCAGCAGCCAAGATGCACAGGGAATCTACGAGCAGTACTTC.

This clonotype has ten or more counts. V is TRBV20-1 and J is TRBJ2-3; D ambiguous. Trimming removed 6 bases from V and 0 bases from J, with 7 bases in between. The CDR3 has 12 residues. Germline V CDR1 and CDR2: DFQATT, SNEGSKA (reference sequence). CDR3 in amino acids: CSATSSTDTQYF. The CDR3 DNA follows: TGCAGTGCAACGAGTAGCACAGATACGCAGTATTTT.

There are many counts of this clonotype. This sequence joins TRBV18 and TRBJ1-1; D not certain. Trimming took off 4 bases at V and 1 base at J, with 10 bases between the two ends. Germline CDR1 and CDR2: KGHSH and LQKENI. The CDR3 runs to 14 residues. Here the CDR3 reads CASSRGPGNTEAFF. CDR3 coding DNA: TGTGCCAGCTCACGCGGTCCGGGGAACACTGAAGCTTTCTTT.

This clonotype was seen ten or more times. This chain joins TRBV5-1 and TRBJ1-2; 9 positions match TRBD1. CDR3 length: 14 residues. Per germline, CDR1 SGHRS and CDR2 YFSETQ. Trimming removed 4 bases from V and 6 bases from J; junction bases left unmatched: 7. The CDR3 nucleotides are TGCGCCAGCAGCGCGGACAGGGGTTGGAATGGCTACACCTTC. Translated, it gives CASSADRGWNGYTF.

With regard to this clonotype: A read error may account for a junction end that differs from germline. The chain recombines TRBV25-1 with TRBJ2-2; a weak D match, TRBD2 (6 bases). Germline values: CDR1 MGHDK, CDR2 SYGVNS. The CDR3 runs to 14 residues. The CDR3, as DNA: TGTGCCAGCAGTGGGGGGGAAGACACCGGGGAGCTGTCTTTT. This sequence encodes CASSGGEDTGELSF.

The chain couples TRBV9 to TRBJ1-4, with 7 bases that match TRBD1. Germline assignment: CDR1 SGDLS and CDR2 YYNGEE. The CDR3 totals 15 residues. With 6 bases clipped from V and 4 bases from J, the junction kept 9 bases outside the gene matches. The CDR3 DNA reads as TGTGCCAGCAACGCCCAGGGACAGATTAATGAAAAACTGTTTTTT. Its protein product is CASNAQGQINEKLFF.